This is a list of T cell receptor beta chains from one sample in a study of human T cells and chemical hapten exposure. From the RACE reads, TCRdb called clonotypes with MiXCR, one entry per CDR3 protein. The repertoire includes about 160,000 distinct CDR3 sequences, about 30% of them detected once, and approximately 2.3% sits in the top ten. The material sequenced was whole blood, taken in connection with sensitization to the hapten diphenylcyclopropenone (DPC). These receptors were collected from a woman aged 18-29 years with alopecia areata. Some clones in this sample may be carry-over from other donors' samples. The CDR3 runs from the conserved cysteine through the conserved F or W. D genes are given only for firm matches. A clone size is listed for some rows: how often the clone was seen (once, few, many), or a class if it is expanded.

J	D	V	size	DNA	CDR3
TRBJ1-1	.	TRBV29-1	.	TGCAGCGGTGATTCGAACACTGAAGCTTTCTTT	CSGDSNTEAFF
TRBJ1-1	TRBD1	TRBV5-1	.	TGCGCCAGCAGCCCTATGACTGGGACAGCGAACACTGAAGCTTTCTTT	CASSPMTGTANTEAFF
TRBJ1-6	.	TRBV2	.	TGTGCCAGCAGTGAGGAGAGCGATTCACCCCTCCACTTT	CASSEESDSPLHF
TRBJ2-3	TRBD2	TRBV4-3	.	TGCGCCAGCAGCCAAGTCGAGGCGGCGGGGGGCACAGATACGCAGTATTTT	CASSQVEAAGGTDTQYF
TRBJ2-3	.	TRBV7-8	.	TGTGCCAGCAGCTTAGGGCTACGGCTAGGGACAGATACGCAGTATTTT	CASSLGLRLGTDTQYF
TRBJ2-7	TRBD1	TRBV9	.	TGTGCCAGCAGCCTGACAGGGGGCTCTAGCTACGAGCAGTACTTC	CASSLTGGSSYEQYF
TRBJ2-5	.	TRBV29-1	.	TGCAGCGTTCTCAGACAGCAAGAGACCCAGTACTTC	CSVLRQQETQYF
TRBJ1-1	.	TRBV15	.	TGTGCCACCAGCAGAATGGGAGGACAGAACACTGAAGCTTTCTTT	CATSRMGGQNTEAFF
TRBJ1-6	.	TRBV6-1	many	TGTGCCAGCAGTATCACCGTGACTGGTAATTCACCCCTCCACTTT	CASSITVTGNSPLHF
TRBJ1-2	TRBD1	TRBV27	.	TGTGCCAGCAGAGTGACAGGGGGGTTTAACTATGGCTACACCTTC	CASRVTGGFNYGYTF
TRBJ2-7	TRBD2	TRBV18	many	TGTGCCAGCTCACCACCGACTAGCGGTACCTACGAGCAGTACTTC	CASSPPTSGTYEQYF
TRBJ1-5	.	TRBV29-1	.	TGCAGCGCCGCGGACAGTCTCTCTAGCAATCAGCCCCAGCATTTT	CSAADSLSSNQPQHF
TRBJ2-3	.	TRBV7-6	.	TGTGTCACAACTGAGGGCGCCTCCACAGATACGCAGTATTTT	CVTTEGASTDTQYF
TRBJ2-3	TRBD2	TRBV11-2	.	TGTGCCAGCAGCCTGTCGTACGGGAGGCGCACAGATACGCAGTATTTT	CASSLSYGRRTDTQYF
TRBJ1-2	.	TRBV4-1	.	TGCGCCAGCAGCCAAGATCCAGCGATTTTCTATGGCTACACCTTC	CASSQDPAIFYGYTF
TRBJ2-7	TRBD2	TRBV9	.	TGTGCCAGCAGCCCGCGACTAGCGACATACGAGCAGTACTTC	CASSPRLATYEQYF
TRBJ2-2	TRBD1	TRBV4-3	.	TGCGCCAGCAGCCAAGATCTGGGGCAGGGGGCGAACACCGGGGAGCTGTTTTTT	CASSQDLGQGANTGELFF
TRBJ2-7	.	TRBV9	few	TGTGCCAGCAGCGTAGCTACAGGGTCGGCCTACGAGCAGTACTTC	CASSVATGSAYEQYF
TRBJ2-2	.	TRBV2	.	TGTGCCAGCAGTTATTACGGGAACACCGGGGAGCTGTTTTTT	CASSYYGNTGELFF
TRBJ2-7	.	TRBV6-1	.	TGTGCCAGCAGTGGCGGACGCCCCTACGAGCAGTACTTC	CASSGGRPYEQYF
TRBJ2-7	.	TRBV5-1	.	TGCGCCAGCAGCGAGATTGACAACCCGCCTAAGCGCGACGAGCAGTACTTC	CASSEIDNPPKRDEQYF
TRBJ1-1	.	TRBV11-1	.	TGTGCCAGCAGCCCCAACCAGGGGACTAACACTGAAGCTTTCTTT	CASSPNQGTNTEAFF
TRBJ1-2	TRBD1	TRBV29-1	.	TGCAGCGTGGGGACAGCAGGCTACACCTTC	CSVGTAGYTF
TRBJ1-2	TRBD1	TRBV29-1	few	TGCAGCGTTGGAGGGGACAGTGGTAACTATGGCTACACCTTC	CSVGGDSGNYGYTF
TRBJ2-3	TRBD2	TRBV20-1	.	TGCAGTGCTAGAGGCATAGCGGGAGCTAGCACAGATACGCAGTATTTT	CSARGIAGASTDTQYF
TRBJ1-1	TRBD1	TRBV7-2	few	TGTGCCAGCAGCTTCCGACAGGGGGAGGCTTTCTTT	CASSFRQGEAFF
TRBJ1-2	.	TRBV6-2/TRBV6-3	few	TGTGCCAGCAGGAGGGGCCTTGGCTACACCTTC	CASRRGLGYTF
TRBJ1-5	.	TRBV6-2/TRBV6-3	.	TGTGCCAGCAGCCCCACTAATCAGCCCCAGCATTTT	CASSPTNQPQHF
TRBJ2-1	.	TRBV11-2	few	TGTGCCAGCAGCTTAGGGCTAGGAGTAGGTCCCTCCTACAATGAGCAGTTCTTC	CASSLGLGVGPSYNEQFF
TRBJ2-2	TRBD2	TRBV9	many	TGTGCCAGCAGCCCGAGGACTAGCGGGGGGCCCGACTCCACCGGGGAGCTGTTTTTT	CASSPRTSGGPDSTGELFF
TRBJ2-2	.	TRBV24-1	.	TGTGCCACCAGTGAACCGGGACAGAACACCGGGGAGCTGTTTTTT	CATSEPGQNTGELFF
TRBJ2-7	.	TRBV5-1	.	TGCGCCAGCAGCTTGAAAGGAAGCGAGCAGTACTTC	CASSLKGSEQYF
TRBJ2-3	TRBD2	TRBV7-2	.	TGTGCCAGCAGCTTTGCGGGGGGGCCACTTCGTACAGATACGCAGTATTTT	CASSFAGGPLRTDTQYF
TRBJ1-5	TRBD1	TRBV6-6	.	TGTGCCAGCAGTTCTCAACACCTGAGACAGGGGATTCAGCCCCAGCATTTT	CASSSQHLRQGIQPQHF
TRBJ2-1	.	TRBV9	few	TGTGCCAGCAGCGTAGGGTATAGGCAGTTCTTC	CASSVGYRQFF
TRBJ2-3	.	TRBV7-2	many	TGTGCCAGCAGAGCTAGGGCTAGCACAGATACGCAGTATTTT	CASRARASTDTQYF
TRBJ1-1	.	TRBV20-1	few	TGCAGTGCTAGACAGGGAATGAACACTGAAGCTTTCTTT	CSARQGMNTEAFF
TRBJ1-2	.	TRBV6-5	.	TGTGCCAGCACCTCATCCTGGGGAGGCTGGAACTATGGCTACACCTTC	CASTSSWGGWNYGYTF
TRBJ2-1	TRBD1	TRBV7-2	.	TGTGCCAGCAGCCCTACAGGGGGGTTTGGCAATGAGCAGTTCTTC	CASSPTGGFGNEQFF
TRBJ1-6	.	TRBV6-5	.	TGTGCCAGCAGTTACCGGGGGAGCTCCTATAATTCACCCCTCCACTTT	CASSYRGSSYNSPLHF
TRBJ1-5	.	TRBV6-2/TRBV6-3	.	TGTGCCAGCAGTTCGGACGTGTACAACCTCGATTACTTTAGCAATCAGCCCCAGCATTTT	CASSSDVYNLDYFSNQPQHF
TRBJ2-3	.	TRBV11-3	many	TGTGCCAGCAGCTTAGCCGGGGGCACAGATACGCAGTATTTT	CASSLAGGTDTQYF
TRBJ2-7	.	TRBV4-2	few	TGTGCCAGCAGCCAAGGGCCGGACTTTTCCTACGAGCAGTACTTC	CASSQGPDFSYEQYF
TRBJ2-5	TRBD2	TRBV28	.	TGTGCCAGCCGACTAGCGGGAGGCGGTGAGACCCAGTACTTC	CASRLAGGGETQYF
TRBJ2-1	.	TRBV4-1	.	TGCGCCAGCAGCCAGAGGGACAAAGGGCAGTTCTTC	CASSQRDKGQFF
TRBJ2-2	TRBD2	TRBV5-1	few	TGCGCCAGCAGCCCGGGACTAGCGGGATGGGAAACCGGGGAGCTGTTTTTT	CASSPGLAGWETGELFF
TRBJ2-7	.	TRBV20-1	.	TGCAGTGCTAGAGGCAGGGGAGACACCGAGCAGTACTTC	CSARGRGDTEQYF
TRBJ2-7	TRBD1	TRBV7-9	.	TGTGCCAGCAGCCGAGGGGGCGGAGAGCAGTACTTC	CASSRGGGEQYF
TRBJ2-1	TRBD2	TRBV29-1	.	TGCAGCGTTGGGGCGGGAGGGCGCTACAATGAGCAGTTCTTC	CSVGAGGRYNEQFF
TRBJ1-6	.	TRBV11-2	.	TGTGCCAGCAGCCAGACGGGGGCGGGTTCCCTTAATTCACCCCTCCACTTT	CASSQTGAGSLNSPLHF
TRBJ2-7	TRBD1	TRBV6-2/TRBV6-3	few	TGTGCCAGCAGAATGGGACAGTTCTACGAGCAGTACTTC	CASRMGQFYEQYF
TRBJ2-1	.	TRBV20-1	.	TGCAGTGCTAGTGGCGCCAACTCCTACAATGAGCAGTTCTTC	CSASGANSYNEQFF
TRBJ2-5	TRBD2	TRBV4-2	once	TGTGCCAGCAGCCAAGGGGTGTCGCGGGGGGAGGGAGAGACCCAGTACTTC	CASSQGVSRGEGETQYF
TRBJ2-3	TRBD2	TRBV4-2	few	TGTGCCAGCAGCCAAGAATTGGGAGGGGGCACAGATACGCAGTATTTT	CASSQELGGGTDTQYF
TRBJ2-6	.	TRBV3-1	.	TGTGCCAGCAGCCAAGAGGCCGGACAGCCTGGGGCCAACGTCCTGACTTTC	CASSQEAGQPGANVLTF
TRBJ2-7	TRBD2	TRBV6-5	.	TGTGCCAGCAGCTCGACTGGGACTAGCGGGAGTTTCTACGAGCAGTACTTC	CASSSTGTSGSFYEQYF
TRBJ2-6	TRBD1	TRBV30	few	TGTGCCCGGGACAGGGGGCCGGGGGCCAACGTCCTGACTTTC	CARDRGPGANVLTF
TRBJ2-5	TRBD2	TRBV10-3	.	TGTGCCATCAGTGAGTCTGGGGGGGAGACAGAGACCCAGTACTTC	CAISESGGETETQYF